Each of the 23 T cell receptor beta chains below was sequenced from the same sample in a study of beta chain features in type 1 diabetes. Expressed TCRB transcripts were sequenced after all isolated RNA was converted to cDNA. This table comes from immunoSEQ multiplex PCR, and its TCRdb copy is limited to in-frame clones, with some not included. The table has 200,000 to 250,000 clones, roughly a tenth seen once. The sample taken for sequencing was central memory CD4+ T cells from blood. The receptors stem from a man in his late teens or twenties in good health.

The chain employs TRBV10-3 and TRBJ2-3; 7 positions match TRBD1. The V and J ends lost 4 bases and 2 bases, in that order; junction bases with no gene match: 6. This CDR3 comprises 15 residues. Germline V gene data show CDR1 as ENHRY and CDR2 as SYGVKD. Here the CDR3 DNA reads TGTGCCATCAGTGCTGGACAGGAAGACACAGATACGCAGTATTTT. Its translation: CAISAGQEDTDTQYF.

This clone came up a few times. J is TRBJ2-7 and V is TRBV6-6, with 8 bases that match TRBD1. CDR1 and CDR2 (germline): MNHNY, SVGAGI (reference sequence). V trimming: 5 bases; J trimming: 2 bases; junction bases outside the gene matches: 11. This CDR3 is built from 16 residues. The CDR3 here is CASSNLQGDLTYEQYF. DNA for the CDR3: TGTGCCAGCAGTAACCTACAGGGGGACCTAACCTACGAGCAGTACTTC.

The chain recombines TRBV2 with TRBJ2-5, with D uncertain. The length of the CDR3 is 14 residues. V lost 6 bases to trimming and J lost 0 bases, with 11 bases between them. Looked up from germline, CDR1 is SNHLY and CDR2 is FYNNEI. CDR3 residues: CASRYGSYQETQYF. The CDR3 nucleotides are TGTGCCAGCAGGTACGGATCGTACCAAGAGACCCAGTACTTC.

V is TRBV20-1 and J is TRBJ1-5, with D unclear. The CDR3 loop spans 11 amino acids. The germline V gene has CDR1 DFQATT and CDR2 SNEGSKA (reference sequence). Trimming removed 4 bases from V and 1 base from J, with 2 bases in between. DNA for the CDR3: TGCAGTGCTATCAGCAATCAGCCCCAGCATTTT. It yields the protein CSAISNQPQHF.

There are a few counts of this clone. The chain is built from TRBV19 and TRBJ1-1; D not resolved. The germline V gene encodes CDR1 LNHDA and CDR2 SQIVND (reference sequence). CDR3 length: 15 amino acids. V gave up 6 bases and J gave up 1 base, with 15 bases separating them. The CDR3, as DNA: TGTGCCAGTAGCGCCCAGCTGAGACCGAACACTGAAGCTTTCTTT. This codes for CASSAQLRPNTEAFF. Supplemented by reference TRBV19 and TRBJ1-1, the full variable domain reads DGGITQSPKYLFRKEGQNVTLSCEQNLNHDAMYWYRQDPGQGLRLIYYSQIVNDFQKGDIAEGYSVSREKKESFPLTVTSAQKNPTAFYLCASSAQLRPNTEAFFGQGTRLTVV.

This rearrangement joins TRBV7-2 to TRBJ2-1; possibly TRBD2 for D (6 bases). The ends were cut back, 3 bases at V and 6 bases at J, with 18 bases in the middle. Germline V gives CDR1 SGHTA, CDR2 FQGNSA. The CDR3 contains 16 residues. CDR3 loop: CASSFAGGEVGNEQFF. Here the CDR3 DNA reads TGTGCCAGCAGCTTCGCCGGGGGAGAAGTTGGCAATGAGCAGTTCTTC.

Only a few counts were recorded for this clone. J is TRBJ2-1 and V is TRBV6-6; D not resolved. V was pared by 7 bases and J by 6 bases, with 4 bases between. The germline V gene encodes CDR1 MNHNY and CDR2 SVGAGI (reference sequence). The CDR3 consists of 10 residues. Here the CDR3 DNA reads TGTGCCAGCACAGGCAATGAGCAGTTCTTC. Translating gives CASTGNEQFF.

A few counts support this clone. The chain links TRBV30 to TRBJ2-7; D unclear. CDR3 length: 12 amino acids. V was clipped by 4 bases and J by 7 bases, with 14 bases between them. The germline V gene has CDR1 GTSNPN and CDR2 SVGIG (reference sequence). The CDR3: CAWTPIGREQYF. CDR3 bases: TGTGCCTGGACCCCCATAGGCCGTGAGCAGTACTTC.

This clone was detected a few times. The chain's CDR3 is CASSERVNYNEQFF. CDR3 coding DNA: TGTGCCAGCAGTGAAAGGGTAAACTACAATGAGCAGTTCTTC. The gene calls are TRBV2 and TRBJ2-1; no clear D. Germline CDR1 and CDR2: SNHLY and FYNNEI. With 2 bases removed from V and 3 bases from J, the gap between germline ends came to 8 bases. CDR3 length: 14 residues.

The V and J genes are TRBV28 and TRBJ2-6; 9 bases align to TRBD1. The germline V gene encodes CDR1 MDHEN and CDR2 SYDVKM. V gave up 6 bases and J gave up 0 bases; unmatched junction bases: 0. The CDR3 length is 15 residues. In DNA form, the CDR3 reads TGTGCCAGCAGGGGACAGGGCTCTGGGGCCAACGTCCTGACTTTC. This gives the protein CASRGQGSGANVLTF.

The rearrangement joins TRBV7-9 to TRBJ2-1, with a possible D match to TRBD1 (5 bases). V was trimmed by 5 bases and J by 11 bases, leaving 13 bases between them. CDR1 is SEHNR, CDR2 FQNEAQ, per germline (reference sequence). CDR3 length equals 12 residues. CDR3 region: CASSPPQGKQFF. In DNA, the CDR3 is TGTGCCAGCAGCCCCCCTCAGGGCAAGCAGTTCTTC.

This clone was picked up one time. As DNA, the CDR3 is TGTGCCAGCAGCCTAGGACGGTTTCAAGAGACCCAGTACTTC. Encoded protein: CASSLGRFQETQYF. The V and J genes are TRBV11-3 and TRBJ2-5, with unresolved D. The CDR3 covers 14 residues. From germline, CDR1 is SGHNT and CDR2 YENEEA. Trimming shortened V by 5 bases and J by 2 bases, and 12 bases separated the two germline ends. The complete variable domain, with remaining parts taken from reference TRBV11-3 and TRBJ2-5, reads EAGVVQSPRYKIIEKKQPVAFWCNPISGHNTLYWYLQNLGQGPELLIRYENEEAVDDSQLPKDRFSAERLKGVDSTLKIQPAELGDSAVYLCASSLGRFQETQYFGPGTRLLVL.

This clone has only a few counts. The chain joins TRBV29-1 to TRBJ2-2, with D possibly being TRBD2 (6 bases). Looked up from germline, CDR1 is SQVTM and CDR2 is ANQGSEA. CDR3 size: 13 residues. Trimming took 4 bases from V and 6 from J, leaving 12 bases between them. The CDR3 nucleotides are TGCAGCGTTGCGGGGGAGAGCTCCGGGGAGCTGTTTTTT. It encodes CSVAGESSGELFF.

In regard to this clone: A much larger clone is a single base away; this may be a read error. This chain uses TRBV19 with TRBJ2-1; 9 bases fit TRBD1. Per germline, CDR1 LNHDA and CDR2 SQIVND (reference sequence). V trimming: 10 bases; J trimming: 1 base; junction bases outside the gene matches: 11. This CDR3 has 16 residues. The CDR3 spells CAITKRTGVSYNEQFF. CDR3 sequence (DNA): TGTGCCATTACTAAGCGGACAGGGGTTTCCTACAATGAGCAGTTCTTC.

This clone was counted only a few times. This rearrangement joins TRBV4-1 to TRBJ2-5; 11 bases align to TRBD1. The CDR3 is 19 residues long. V trimming: 4 bases; J trimming: 4 bases; junction bases outside the gene matches: 17. Germline CDR1 reads MGHRA; CDR2 reads YSYEKL. The CDR3 is CASSRFPPPGQGAGETQYF. The CDR3 nucleotides are TGCGCCAGCAGCCGCTTCCCCCCGCCCGGACAGGGGGCAGGAGAGACCCAGTACTTC.

With respect to this clone: Other DNA sequences of this sample code for an identical CDR3. The gene calls are TRBV29-1 and TRBJ1-1; 8 bases are a match to TRBD1. Losses at the gene ends were 7 bases for V and 2 bases for J; bases not matched to a gene: 3. There are 12 residues in the CDR3. The V gene's germline CDR1 is SQVTM and CDR2 ANQGSEA. CDR3 nucleotide sequence: TGCAGCGGTGACAGGGGTAACACTGAAGCTTTCTTT. It specifies CSGDRGNTEAFF. The full variable domain, in which reference TRBV29-1 and TRBJ1-1 provide the parts outside the CDR3, is SAVISQKPSRDICQRGTSLTIQCQVDSQVTMMFWYRQQPGQSLTLIATANQGSEATYESGFVIDKFPISRPNLTFSTLTVSNMSPEDSSIYLCSGDRGNTEAFFGQGTRLTVV.

The chain couples TRBV4-2 to TRBJ2-1; TRBD2 matches at 10 bases. The germline V gene encodes CDR1 LGHNA and CDR2 YNFKEQ. With 4 bases clipped from V and 4 bases from J, the junction kept 7 bases outside the gene matches. This CDR3 region has 16 residues. The CDR3 DNA sequence: TGTGCCAGCAGCCGCGCCGGGACTAGCGCTTACAATGAGCAGTTCTTC. It yields the protein CASSRAGTSAYNEQFF.

This clone showed up just a few times. The chain has TRBV7-9 and TRBJ2-1, with TRBD1 matching over 11 bases. This CDR3 contains 15 residues. V shed 5 bases, J shed 4 bases, and the junction held 4 bases outside the gene matches. Germline V CDR1 and CDR2: SEHNR, FQNEAQ (reference sequence). The CDR3 DNA follows: TGTGCCAGCAGCCCGGGACAGGGGGAATACAATGAGCAGTTCTTC. As protein: CASSPGQGEYNEQFF.

This clone was picked up many times. The CDR3 spells CASTSTGTHNEQFF. As DNA, the CDR3 is TGTGCCAGTACATCGACAGGGACCCACAATGAGCAGTTCTTC. This sequence joins TRBV19 and TRBJ2-1; 7 bases align to TRBD1. The V segment lost 7 bases and the J segment 5 bases; nucleotides outside the gene matches: 8. Germline lookup yields CDR1 LNHDA and CDR2 SQIVND (reference sequence). The length of the CDR3 is 14 residues.

On this clone itself: This specimen includes other DNA sequences encoding the same CDR3. This chain connects TRBV7-2 to TRBJ2-7; TRBD1 matches 9 bases. Germline V gene lookup returns CDR1 SGHTA and CDR2 FQGNSA. The V gene end was trimmed by 1 base and the J gene end by 3 bases; junction bases not matched to a gene: 4. The CDR3 runs 15 residues. The CDR3 DNA follows: TGTGCCAGCAGCTTAGTTTCGGGACAGGGCTACGAGCAGTACTTC. Translating it yields CASSLVSGQGYEQYF.

The chain employs TRBV4-2 and TRBJ2-3; 10 bases align to TRBD2. CDR1 and CDR2 (germline): LGHNA, YNFKEQ. With 1 base clipped from V and 3 bases from J, the junction kept 4 bases outside the gene matches. CDR3 length: 16 residues. The CDR3: CASSQVLAGRTDTQYF. The CDR3 DNA follows: TGTGCCAGCAGCCAAGTACTAGCGGGGAGGACAGATACGCAGTATTTT.

The chain carries TRBV7-8 and TRBJ2-7; tentatively, D is TRBD1 (7 bases). The CDR3 sequence is 18 residues long. V lost 1 base and J 2 bases, leaving 21 bases between the germline ends. CDR1 is SGHVS, CDR2 FQNEAQ, per germline. The chain's CDR3 is CASSLVVPDRDWAYEQYF. The CDR3 DNA follows: TGTGCCAGCAGCTTAGTAGTCCCCGACAGGGACTGGGCCTACGAGCAGTACTTC. The variable domain in full, with the rest retrieved from reference TRBV7-8 and TRBJ2-7, is GAGVSQSPRYKVAKRGQDVALRCDPISGHVSLFWYQQALGQGPEFLTYFQNEAQLDKSGLPSDRFFAERPEGSVSTLKIQRTQQEDSAVYLCASSLVVPDRDWAYEQYFGPGTRLTVT.

In this sample, this clone turned up a few times. The rearrangement joins TRBV19 to TRBJ2-3; 9 bases are a match to TRBD1. This CDR3 region has 16 residues. Germline assignment: CDR1 LNHDA and CDR2 SQIVND (reference sequence). The ends lost 5 bases at V and 0 bases at J; junction bases unmatched: 6. The CDR3 region has the DNA TGTGCCAGTAGTCCCAGGACAGGGGTTAGCACAGATACGCAGTATTTT. Amino acids: CASSPRTGVSTDTQYF. Based on the CDR3 plus reference TRBV19 and TRBJ2-3, the full variable domain is DGGITQSPKYLFRKEGQNVTLSCEQNLNHDAMYWYRQDPGQGLRLIYYSQIVNDFQKGDIAEGYSVSREKKESFPLTVTSAQKNPTAFYLCASSPRTGVSTDTQYFGPGTRLTVL.